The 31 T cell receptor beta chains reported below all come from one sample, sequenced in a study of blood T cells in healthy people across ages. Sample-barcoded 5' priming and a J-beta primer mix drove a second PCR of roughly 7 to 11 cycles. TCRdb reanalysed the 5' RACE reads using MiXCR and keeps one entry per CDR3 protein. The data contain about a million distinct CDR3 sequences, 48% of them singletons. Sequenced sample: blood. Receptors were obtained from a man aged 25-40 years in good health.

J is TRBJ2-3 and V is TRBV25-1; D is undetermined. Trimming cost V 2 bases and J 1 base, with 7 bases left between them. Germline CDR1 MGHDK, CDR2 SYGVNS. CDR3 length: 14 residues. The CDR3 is CASSEARRTDTQYF. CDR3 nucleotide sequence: TGTGCCAGCAGTGAAGCGCGCCGCACAGATACGCAGTATTTT.

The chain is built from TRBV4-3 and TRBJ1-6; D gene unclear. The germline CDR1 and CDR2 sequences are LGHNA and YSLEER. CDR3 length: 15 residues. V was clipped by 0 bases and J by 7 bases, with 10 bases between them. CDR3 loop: CASSQESERNSPLHF. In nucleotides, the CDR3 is TGCGCCAGCAGCCAAGAATCGGAGAGGAATTCACCCCTCCACTTT.

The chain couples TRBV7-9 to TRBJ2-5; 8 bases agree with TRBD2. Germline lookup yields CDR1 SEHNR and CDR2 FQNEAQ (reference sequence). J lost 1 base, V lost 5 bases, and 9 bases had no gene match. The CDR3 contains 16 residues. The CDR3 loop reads CASSPGRGVRQETQYF. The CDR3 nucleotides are TGTGCCAGCAGCCCCGGGCGGGGGGTTCGCCAAGAGACCCAGTACTTC.

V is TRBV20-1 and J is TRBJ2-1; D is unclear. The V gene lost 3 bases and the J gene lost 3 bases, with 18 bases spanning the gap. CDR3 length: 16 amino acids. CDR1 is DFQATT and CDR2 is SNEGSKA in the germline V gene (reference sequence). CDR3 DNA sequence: TGCAGTGCTAGCCCCTATCATGAGGCCGACTACAATGAGCAGTTCTTC. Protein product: CSASPYHEADYNEQFF.

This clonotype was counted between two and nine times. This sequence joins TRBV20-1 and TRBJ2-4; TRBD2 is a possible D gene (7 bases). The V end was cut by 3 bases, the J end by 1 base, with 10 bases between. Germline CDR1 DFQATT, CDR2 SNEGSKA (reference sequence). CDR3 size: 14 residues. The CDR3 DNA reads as TGCAGTGCTAGCGAGGGGGGGGCCAAAAACATTCAGTACTTC. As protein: CSASEGGAKNIQYF.

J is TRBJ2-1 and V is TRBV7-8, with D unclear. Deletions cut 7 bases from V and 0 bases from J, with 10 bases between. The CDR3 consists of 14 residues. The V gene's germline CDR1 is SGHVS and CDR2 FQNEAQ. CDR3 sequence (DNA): TGTGCCAGCAATAGCATCCGCTCCTACAATGAGCAGTTCTTC. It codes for CASNSIRSYNEQFF.

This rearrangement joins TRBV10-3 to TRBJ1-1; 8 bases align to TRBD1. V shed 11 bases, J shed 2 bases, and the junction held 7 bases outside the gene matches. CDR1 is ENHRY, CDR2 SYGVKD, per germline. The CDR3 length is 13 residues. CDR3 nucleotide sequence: TGTGCCGTAAGGACAGGGACCAACACTGAAGCTTTCTTT. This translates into CAVRTGTNTEAFF.

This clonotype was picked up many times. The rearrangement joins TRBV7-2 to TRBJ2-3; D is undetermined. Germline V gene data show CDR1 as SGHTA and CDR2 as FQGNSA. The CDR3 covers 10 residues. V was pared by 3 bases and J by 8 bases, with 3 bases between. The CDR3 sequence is CASSFGTQYF. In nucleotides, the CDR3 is TGTGCCAGCAGCTTTGGTACGCAGTATTTT.

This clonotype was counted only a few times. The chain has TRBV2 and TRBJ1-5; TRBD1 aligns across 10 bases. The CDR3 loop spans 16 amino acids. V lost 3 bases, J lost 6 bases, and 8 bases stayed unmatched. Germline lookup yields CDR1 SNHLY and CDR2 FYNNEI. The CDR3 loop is CASSDGGTGVSQPQHF. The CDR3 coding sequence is TGTGCCAGCAGTGATGGGGGGACAGGGGTCAGTCAGCCCCAGCATTTT.

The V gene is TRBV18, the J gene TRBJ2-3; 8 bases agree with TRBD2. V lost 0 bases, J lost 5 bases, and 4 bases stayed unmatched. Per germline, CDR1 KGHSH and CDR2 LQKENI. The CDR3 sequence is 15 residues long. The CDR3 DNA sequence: TGTGCCAGCTCACCACCCACGGGGGGGCGAGATACGCAGTATTTT. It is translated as CASSPPTGGRDTQYF. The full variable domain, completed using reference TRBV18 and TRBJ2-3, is NAGVMQNPRHLVRRRGQEARLRCSPMKGHSHVYWYRQLPEEGLKFMVYLQKENIIDESGMPKERFSAEFPKEGPSILRIQQVVRGDSAAYFCASSPPTGGRDTQYFGPGTRLTVL.

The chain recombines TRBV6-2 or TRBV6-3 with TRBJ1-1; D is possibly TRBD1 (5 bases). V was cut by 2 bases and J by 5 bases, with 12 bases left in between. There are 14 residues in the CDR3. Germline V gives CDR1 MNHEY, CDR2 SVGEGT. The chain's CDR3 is CASSYTQGGTEAFF. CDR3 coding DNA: TGTGCCAGCAGTTACACCCAGGGCGGAACTGAAGCTTTCTTT.

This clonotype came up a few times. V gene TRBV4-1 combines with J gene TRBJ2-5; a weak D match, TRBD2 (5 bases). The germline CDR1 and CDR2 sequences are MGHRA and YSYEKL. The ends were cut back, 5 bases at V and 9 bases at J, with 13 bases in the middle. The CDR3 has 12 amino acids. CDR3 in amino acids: CASSEASGAQYF. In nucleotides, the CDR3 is TGCGCCAGCAGCGAAGCAAGCGGAGCCCAGTACTTC.

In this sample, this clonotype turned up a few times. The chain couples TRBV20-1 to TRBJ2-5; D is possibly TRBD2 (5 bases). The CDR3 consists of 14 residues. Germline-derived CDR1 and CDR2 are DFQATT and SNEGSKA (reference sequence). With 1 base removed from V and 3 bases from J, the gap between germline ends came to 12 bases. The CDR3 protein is CSARASLAEETQYF. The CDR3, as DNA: TGCAGTGCTAGAGCGTCCCTAGCTGAAGAGACCCAGTACTTC.

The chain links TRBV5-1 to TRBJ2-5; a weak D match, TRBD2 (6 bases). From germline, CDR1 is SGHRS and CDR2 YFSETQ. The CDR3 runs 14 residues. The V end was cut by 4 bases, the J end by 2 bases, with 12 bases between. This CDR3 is CASSVAGTQETQYF. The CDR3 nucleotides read TGCGCCAGCAGCGTAGCCGGGACTCAAGAGACCCAGTACTTC.

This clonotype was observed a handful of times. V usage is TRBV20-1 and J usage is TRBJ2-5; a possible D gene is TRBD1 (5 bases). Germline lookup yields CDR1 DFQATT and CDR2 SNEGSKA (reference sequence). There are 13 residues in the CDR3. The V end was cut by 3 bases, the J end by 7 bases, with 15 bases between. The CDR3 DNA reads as TGCAGTGCTAGTAGGGAAGTAGGGGCGACCCAGTACTTC. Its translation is CSASREVGATQYF.

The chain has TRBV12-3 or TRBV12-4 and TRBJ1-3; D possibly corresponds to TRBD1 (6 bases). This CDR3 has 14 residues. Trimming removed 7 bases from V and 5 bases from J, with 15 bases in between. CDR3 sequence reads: CASIPMDSRNTIYF. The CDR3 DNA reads TGTGCCAGCATCCCGATGGACAGCAGAAACACCATATATTTT.

Here the CDR3 DNA reads TGCAGTGCTAGAGATCAGGCCGGAGTGGTCGAGACCCAGTACTTC. Residues: CSARDQAGVVETQYF. The rearrangement uses TRBV20-1 and TRBJ2-5; D is uncertain. Germline V lookup: CDR1 DFQATT, CDR2 SNEGSKA (reference sequence). CDR3 size: 15 residues. With 0 bases removed from V and 5 bases from J, the gap between germline ends came to 16 bases.

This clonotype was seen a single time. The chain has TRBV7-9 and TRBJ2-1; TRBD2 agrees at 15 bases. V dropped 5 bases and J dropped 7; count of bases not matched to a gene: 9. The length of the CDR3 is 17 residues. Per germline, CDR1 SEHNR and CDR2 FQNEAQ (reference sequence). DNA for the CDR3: TGTGCCAGCAGCCCCCCATGGGGACTAGCGGGGGGAAATGAGCAGTTCTTC. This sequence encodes CASSPPWGLAGGNEQFF.

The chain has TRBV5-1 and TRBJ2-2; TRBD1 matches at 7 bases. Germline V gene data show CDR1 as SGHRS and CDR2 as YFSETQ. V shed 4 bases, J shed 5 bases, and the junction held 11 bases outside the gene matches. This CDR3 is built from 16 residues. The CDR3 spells CASSLLNRGLTGELFF. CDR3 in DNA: TGCGCCAGCAGCCTGTTGAACAGGGGTCTGACCGGGGAGCTGTTTTTT.

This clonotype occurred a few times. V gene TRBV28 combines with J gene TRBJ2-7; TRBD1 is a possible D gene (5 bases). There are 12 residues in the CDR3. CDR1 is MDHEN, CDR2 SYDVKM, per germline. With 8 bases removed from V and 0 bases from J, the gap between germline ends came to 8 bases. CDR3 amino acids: CASRQSSYEQYF. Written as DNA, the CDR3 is TGTGCCAGCCGACAGAGCTCCTACGAGCAGTACTTC. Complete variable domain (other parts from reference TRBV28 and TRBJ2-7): DVKVTQSSRYLVKRTGEKVFLECVQDMDHENMFWYRQDPGLGLRLIYFSYDVKMKEKGDIPEGYSVSREKKERFSLILESASTNQTSMYLCASRQSSYEQYFGPGTRLTVT.

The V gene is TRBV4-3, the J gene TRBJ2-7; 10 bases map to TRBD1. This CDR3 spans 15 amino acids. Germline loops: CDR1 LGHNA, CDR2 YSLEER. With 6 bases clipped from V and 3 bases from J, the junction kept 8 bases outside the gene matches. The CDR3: CASSSGQGTLYEQYF. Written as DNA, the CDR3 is TGCGCCAGCAGTTCGGGACAGGGGACCCTCTACGAGCAGTACTTC.

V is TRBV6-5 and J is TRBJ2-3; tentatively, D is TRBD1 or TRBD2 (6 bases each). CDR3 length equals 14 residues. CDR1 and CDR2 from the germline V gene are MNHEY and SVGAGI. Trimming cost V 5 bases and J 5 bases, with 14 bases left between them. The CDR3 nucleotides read TGTGCCAGCAGTGACAGGAGGGGTCAAGATACGCAGTATTTT. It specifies CASSDRRGQDTQYF.

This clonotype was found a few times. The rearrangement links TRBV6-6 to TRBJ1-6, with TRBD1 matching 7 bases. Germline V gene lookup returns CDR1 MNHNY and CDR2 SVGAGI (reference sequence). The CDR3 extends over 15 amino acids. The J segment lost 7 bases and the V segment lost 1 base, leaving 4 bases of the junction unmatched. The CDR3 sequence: CASSYLAGGNSPLHF. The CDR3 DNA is TGTGCCAGCAGTTACTTGGCAGGGGGAAATTCACCCCTCCACTTT.

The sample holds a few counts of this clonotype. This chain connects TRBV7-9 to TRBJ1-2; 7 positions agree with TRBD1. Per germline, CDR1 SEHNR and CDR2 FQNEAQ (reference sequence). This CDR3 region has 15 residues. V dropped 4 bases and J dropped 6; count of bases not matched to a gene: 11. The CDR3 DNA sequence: TGTGCCAGCAGCTCGCTTCTACAGGGGATGGATGGCTACACCTTC. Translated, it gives CASSSLLQGMDGYTF.

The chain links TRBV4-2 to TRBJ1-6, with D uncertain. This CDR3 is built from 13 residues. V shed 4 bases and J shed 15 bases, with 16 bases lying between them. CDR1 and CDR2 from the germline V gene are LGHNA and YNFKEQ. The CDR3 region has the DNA TGTGCCAGCAGCCCTTCGGGAAAAAGAGGCCTCCACTTT. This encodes CASSPSGKRGLHF.

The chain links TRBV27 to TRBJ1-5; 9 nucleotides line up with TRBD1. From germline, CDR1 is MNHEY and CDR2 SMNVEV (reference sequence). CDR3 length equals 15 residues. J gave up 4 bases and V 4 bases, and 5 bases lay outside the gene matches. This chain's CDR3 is CASSSGTGLNQPQHF. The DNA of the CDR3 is TGTGCCAGCAGTTCCGGGACAGGGTTAAATCAGCCCCAGCATTTT.

The CDR3 nucleotides are TGTGCCAGCAGCCTCGGGACTGCTAACAATGAGCAGTTCTTC. Translated, it gives CASSLGTANNEQFF. The V gene is TRBV6-6, the J gene TRBJ2-1; TRBD2 is a possible D gene (6 bases). Germline V gene sequence: CDR1 MNHNY, CDR2 SVGAGI (reference sequence). The CDR3 has 14 amino acids. V was clipped by 6 bases and J by 5 bases, with 14 bases between them.

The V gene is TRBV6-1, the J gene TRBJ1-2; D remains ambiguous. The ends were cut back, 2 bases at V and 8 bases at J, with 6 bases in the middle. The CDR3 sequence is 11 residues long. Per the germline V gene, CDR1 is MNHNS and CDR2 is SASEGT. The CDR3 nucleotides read TGTGCCAGCAGTGAAAGGCGGGGCTACACCTTC. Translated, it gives CASSERRGYTF.

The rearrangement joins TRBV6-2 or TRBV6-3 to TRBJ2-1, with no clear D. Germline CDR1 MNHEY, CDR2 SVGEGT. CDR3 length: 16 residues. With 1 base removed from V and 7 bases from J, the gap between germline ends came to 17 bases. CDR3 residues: CASSYLAALLGNEQFF. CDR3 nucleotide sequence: TGTGCCAGCAGTTACTTAGCAGCCCTCCTAGGGAATGAGCAGTTCTTC.

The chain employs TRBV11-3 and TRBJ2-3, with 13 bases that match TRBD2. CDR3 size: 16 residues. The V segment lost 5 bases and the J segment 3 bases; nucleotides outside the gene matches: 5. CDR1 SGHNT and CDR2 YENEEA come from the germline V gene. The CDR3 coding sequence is TGTGCCAGCAGCGCACTAGCGGGGGGGCCGACAGATACGCAGTATTTT. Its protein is CASSALAGGPTDTQYF.

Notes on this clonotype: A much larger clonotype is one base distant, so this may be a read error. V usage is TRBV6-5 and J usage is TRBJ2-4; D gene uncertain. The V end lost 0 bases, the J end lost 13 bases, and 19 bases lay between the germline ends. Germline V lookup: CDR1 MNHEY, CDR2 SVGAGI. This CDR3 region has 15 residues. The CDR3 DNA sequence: TGTGCCAGCAGTTACTCGACGGAATTCTCCTACGGGCAGTACTTC. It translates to CASSYSTEFSYGQYF.